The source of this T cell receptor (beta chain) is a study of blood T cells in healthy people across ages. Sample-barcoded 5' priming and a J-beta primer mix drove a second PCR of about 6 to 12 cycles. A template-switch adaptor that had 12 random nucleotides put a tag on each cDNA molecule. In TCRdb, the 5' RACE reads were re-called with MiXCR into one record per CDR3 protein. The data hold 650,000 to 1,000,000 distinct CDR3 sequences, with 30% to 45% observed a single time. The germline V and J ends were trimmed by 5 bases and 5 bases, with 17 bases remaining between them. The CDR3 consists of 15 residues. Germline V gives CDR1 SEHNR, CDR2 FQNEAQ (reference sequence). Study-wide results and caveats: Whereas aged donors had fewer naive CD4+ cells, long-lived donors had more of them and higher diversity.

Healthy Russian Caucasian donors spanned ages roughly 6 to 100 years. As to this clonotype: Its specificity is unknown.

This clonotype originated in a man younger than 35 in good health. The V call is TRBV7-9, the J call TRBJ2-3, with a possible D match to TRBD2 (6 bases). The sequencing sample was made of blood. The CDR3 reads CASSPQPTGGDTQYF. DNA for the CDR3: TGTGCCAGCAGCCCCCAGCCTACCGGGGGAGATACGCAGTATTTT.